This TCR beta chain was identified in a study of somatic mutations in cytotoxic T cells in rheumatoid arthritis. CDR1 and CDR2 (germline): SNHLY, FYNNEI. Trimming cost V 7 bases and J 7 bases, with 20 bases left between them. The CDR3 contains 15 residues. Only in-frame clones appear in the TCRdb table, and some are missing; sequencing was by immunoSEQ multiplex PCR. The sample yields 6,000 to 8,500 clones, more than 80% seen once. Material for sequencing was CD8+ T cells sorted from blood. This receptor was obtained from a woman aged 70 to 79 with rheumatoid arthritis. V gene TRBV2 combines with J gene TRBJ1-5, with D possibly being TRBD1 (5 bases). In DNA form, the CDR3 reads TGTGCCAGCAAATCTGTCGGAGGGGATGGGCAGCCCCAGCATTTT. Translation: CASKSVGGDGQPQHF.